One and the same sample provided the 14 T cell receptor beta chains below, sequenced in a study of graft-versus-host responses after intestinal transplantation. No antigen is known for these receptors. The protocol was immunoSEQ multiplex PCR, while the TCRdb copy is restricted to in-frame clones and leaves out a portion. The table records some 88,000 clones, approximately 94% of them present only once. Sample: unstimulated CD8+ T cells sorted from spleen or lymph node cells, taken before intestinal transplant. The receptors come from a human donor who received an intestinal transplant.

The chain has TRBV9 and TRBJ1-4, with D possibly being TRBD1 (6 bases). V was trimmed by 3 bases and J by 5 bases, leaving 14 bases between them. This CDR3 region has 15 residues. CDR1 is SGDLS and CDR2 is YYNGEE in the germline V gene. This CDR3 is CASSATGNENEKLFF. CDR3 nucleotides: TGTGCCAGCAGCGCAACAGGGAATGAAAATGAAAAACTGTTTTTT.

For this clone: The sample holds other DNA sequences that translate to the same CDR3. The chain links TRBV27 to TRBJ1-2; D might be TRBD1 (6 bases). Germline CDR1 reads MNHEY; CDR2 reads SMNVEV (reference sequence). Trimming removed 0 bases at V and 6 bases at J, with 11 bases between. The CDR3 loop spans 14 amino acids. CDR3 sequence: CASSLSGQLDGYTF. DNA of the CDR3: TGTGCCAGCAGTTTATCCGGACAGTTAGATGGCTACACCTTC.

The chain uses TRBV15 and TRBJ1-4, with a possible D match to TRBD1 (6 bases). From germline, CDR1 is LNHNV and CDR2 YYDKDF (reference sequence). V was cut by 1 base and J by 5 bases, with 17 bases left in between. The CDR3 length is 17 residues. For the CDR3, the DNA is TGTGCCACCAGCAGAGCAGGGGATGGGGCTTTAAATGAAAAACTGTTTTTT. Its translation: CATSRAGDGALNEKLFF.

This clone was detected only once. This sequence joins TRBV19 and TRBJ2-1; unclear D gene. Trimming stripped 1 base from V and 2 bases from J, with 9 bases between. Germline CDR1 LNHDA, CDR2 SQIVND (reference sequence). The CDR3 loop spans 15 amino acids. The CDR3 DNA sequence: TGTGCCAGTAGTATAGGACACCATCCCTACAATGAGCAGTTCTTC. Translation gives CASSIGHHPYNEQFF.

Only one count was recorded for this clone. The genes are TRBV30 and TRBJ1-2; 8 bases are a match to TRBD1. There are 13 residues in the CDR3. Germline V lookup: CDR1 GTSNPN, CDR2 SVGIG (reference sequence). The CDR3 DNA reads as TGTGGGATCTCAGGGGGCTCGGACTATGGCTACACCTTC. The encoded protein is CGISGGSDYGYTF.

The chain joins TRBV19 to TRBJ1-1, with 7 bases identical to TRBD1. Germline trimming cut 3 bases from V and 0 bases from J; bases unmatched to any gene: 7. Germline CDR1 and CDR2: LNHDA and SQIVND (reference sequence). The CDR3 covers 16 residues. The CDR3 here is CASSIQGGPMNTEAFF. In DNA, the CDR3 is TGTGCCAGTAGTATCCAAGGGGGCCCTATGAACACTGAAGCTTTCTTT.

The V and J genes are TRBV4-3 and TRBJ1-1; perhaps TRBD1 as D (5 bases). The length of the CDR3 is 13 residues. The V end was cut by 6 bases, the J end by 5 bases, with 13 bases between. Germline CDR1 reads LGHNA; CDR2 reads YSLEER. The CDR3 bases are TGCGCCAGCAGTTCCTGGGGCGGAACTGAAGCTTTCTTT. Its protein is CASSSWGGTEAFF.

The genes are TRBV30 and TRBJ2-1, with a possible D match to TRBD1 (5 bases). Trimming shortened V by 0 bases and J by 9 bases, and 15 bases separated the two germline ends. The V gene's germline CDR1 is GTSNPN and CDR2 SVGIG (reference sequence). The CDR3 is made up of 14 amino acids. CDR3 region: CAWSVISGRIEQFF. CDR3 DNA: TGTGCCTGGAGTGTAATATCAGGGCGTATTGAGCAGTTCTTC.

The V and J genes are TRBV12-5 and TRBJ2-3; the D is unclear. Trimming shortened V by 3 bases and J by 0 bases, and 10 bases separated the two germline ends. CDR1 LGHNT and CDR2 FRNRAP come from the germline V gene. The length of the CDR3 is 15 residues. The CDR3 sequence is CASGLGGSSTDTQYF. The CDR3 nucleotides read TGTGCTAGTGGTTTAGGCGGTTCTAGCACAGATACGCAGTATTTT.

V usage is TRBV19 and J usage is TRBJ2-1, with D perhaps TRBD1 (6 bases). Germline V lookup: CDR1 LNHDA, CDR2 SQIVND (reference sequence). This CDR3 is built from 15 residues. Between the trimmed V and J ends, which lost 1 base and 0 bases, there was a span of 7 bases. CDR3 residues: CASSIGDNSYNEQFF. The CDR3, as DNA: TGTGCCAGTAGTATAGGGGACAACTCCTACAATGAGCAGTTCTTC.

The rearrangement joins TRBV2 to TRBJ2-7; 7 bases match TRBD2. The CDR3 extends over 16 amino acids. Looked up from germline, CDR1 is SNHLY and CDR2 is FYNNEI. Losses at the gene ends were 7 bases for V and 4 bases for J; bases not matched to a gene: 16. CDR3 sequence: CASKRSLGTTMYEQYF. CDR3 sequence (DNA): TGTGCCAGCAAGAGAAGTCTGGGGACTACCATGTACGAGCAGTACTTC. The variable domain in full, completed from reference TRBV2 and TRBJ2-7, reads EPEVTQTPSHQVTQMGQEVILRCVPISNHLYFYWYRQILGQKVEFLVSFYNNEISEKSEIFDDQFSVERPDGSNFTLKIRSTKLEDSAMYFCASKRSLGTTMYEQYFGPGTRLTVT.

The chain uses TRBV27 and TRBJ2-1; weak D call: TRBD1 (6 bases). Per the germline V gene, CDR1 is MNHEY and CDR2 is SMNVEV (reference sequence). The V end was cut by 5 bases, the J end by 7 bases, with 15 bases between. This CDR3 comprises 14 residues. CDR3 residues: CASSPNRVGNEQFF. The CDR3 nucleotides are TGTGCCAGCAGTCCCAACAGGGTGGGGAATGAGCAGTTCTTC.

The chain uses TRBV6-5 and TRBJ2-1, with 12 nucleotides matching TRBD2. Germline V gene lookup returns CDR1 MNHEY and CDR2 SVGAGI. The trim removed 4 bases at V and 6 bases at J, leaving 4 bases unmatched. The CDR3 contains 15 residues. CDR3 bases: TGTGCCAGCAGTTCGCTAGCGGGGGGGCTCAATGAGCAGTTCTTC. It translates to CASSSLAGGLNEQFF.

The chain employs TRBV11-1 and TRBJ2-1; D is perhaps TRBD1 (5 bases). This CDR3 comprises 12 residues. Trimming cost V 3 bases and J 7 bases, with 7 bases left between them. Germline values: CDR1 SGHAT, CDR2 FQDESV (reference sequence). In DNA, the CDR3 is TGTGCCAGCAGCTTCCAGGGTAATGAGCAGTTCTTC. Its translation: CASSFQGNEQFF.